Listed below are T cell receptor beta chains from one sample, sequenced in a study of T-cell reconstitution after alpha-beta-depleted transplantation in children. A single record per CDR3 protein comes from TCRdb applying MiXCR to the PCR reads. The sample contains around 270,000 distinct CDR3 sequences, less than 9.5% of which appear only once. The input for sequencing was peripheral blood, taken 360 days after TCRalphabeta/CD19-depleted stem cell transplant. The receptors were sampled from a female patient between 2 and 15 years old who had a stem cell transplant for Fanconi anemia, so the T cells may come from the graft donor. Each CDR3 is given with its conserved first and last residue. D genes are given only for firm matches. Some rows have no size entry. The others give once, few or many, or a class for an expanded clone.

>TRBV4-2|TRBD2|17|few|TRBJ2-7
TGTGCCAGCAGCCAAGAATCTTCTGGCGGGGGACTTTACGAGCAGTACTTC
CASSQESSGGGLYEQYF
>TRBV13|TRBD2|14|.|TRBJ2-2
TGTGCCAGCACGGGAGGGCCGAACACCGGGGAGCTGTTTTTT
CASTGGPNTGELFF
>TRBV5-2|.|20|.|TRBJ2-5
TGTGCCATGGGCCTCGCTACAGGGACTAGCGGGAGTTCTCTACAAGAGACCCAGTACTTC
CAMGLATGTSGSSLQETQYF
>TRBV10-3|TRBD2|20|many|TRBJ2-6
TGTGCCATCAGTGAAAGGGGTAGCGGGAGGCCCCCGGGGGGGGCCAACGTCCTGACTTTC
CAISERGSGRPPGGANVLTF
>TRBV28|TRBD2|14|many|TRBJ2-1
TGTGCCCCTCCTAGCGGGGTGACTTACAATGAGCAGTTCTTC
CAPPSGVTYNEQFF
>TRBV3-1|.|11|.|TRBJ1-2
TGTGCCAGCAGCCAAGTGGCCGAGGTCTACTTC
CASSQVAEVYF
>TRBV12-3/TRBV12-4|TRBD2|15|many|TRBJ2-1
TGTGCCAGCACCTGGGGACTAAGCTCCTACAATGAGCAGTTCTTC
CASTWGLSSYNEQFF
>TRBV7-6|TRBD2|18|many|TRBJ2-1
TGTGCCAGCAGCTTAGTCCTAGCGGGAGCTGTCTCCTACAATGAGCAGTTCTTC
CASSLVLAGAVSYNEQFF
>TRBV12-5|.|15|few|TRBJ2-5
TGTGCTAGTGGAACCGGACGGACACTCCAAGAGACCCAGTACTTC
CASGTGRTLQETQYF
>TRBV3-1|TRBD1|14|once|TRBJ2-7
TGTGCCAGCAGCCCAAGACAGGGGTGGTACGAGCAGTACTTC
CASSPRQGWYEQYF
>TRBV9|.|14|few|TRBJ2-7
TGTGCCAGCAGCGTAGATTTAGGGGCCTACGAGCAGTACTTC
CASSVDLGAYEQYF
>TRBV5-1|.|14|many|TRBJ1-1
TGCGCCAGCAGCTTGCGGGGTACAGCCCCTGAAGCTTTCTTT
CASSLRGTAPEAFF
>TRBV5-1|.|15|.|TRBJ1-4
TGCGCCAGCAGCTTGAGTCTACAGGGAGGTGAAAAACTGTTTTTT
CASSLSLQGGEKLFF
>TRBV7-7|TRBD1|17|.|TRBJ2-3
TGTGCCAGCAGCTTGGGGACCCTGACAGGGGCCACAGATACGCAGTATTTT
CASSLGTLTGATDTQYF
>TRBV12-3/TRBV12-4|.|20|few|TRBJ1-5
TGTGCCAGCAGTTTAAGAAGGACAGTTCATTCCCCCCGCTCGGGTCAGCCCCAGCATTTT
CASSLRRTVHSPRSGQPQHF
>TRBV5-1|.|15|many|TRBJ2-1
TGCGCCAGCAGCTTGGAGATACTAGGCTACAATGAGCAGTTCTTC
CASSLEILGYNEQFF
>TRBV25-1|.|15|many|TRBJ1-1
TGTGCCAGCAGTGAATTACCGGGAGGGGACACTGAAGCTTTCTTT
CASSELPGGDTEAFF
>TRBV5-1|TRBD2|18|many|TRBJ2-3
TGCGCCAGCAGCTTGTCCCTAGCGGGGGGTTTTGCGACAGATACGCAGTATTTT
CASSLSLAGGFATDTQYF
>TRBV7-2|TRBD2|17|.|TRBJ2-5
TGTGCCAGCAGCTTATTGGTCATAGGACTAGCCGGGGAGACCCAGTACTTC
CASSLLVIGLAGETQYF
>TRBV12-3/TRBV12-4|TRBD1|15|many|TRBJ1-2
TGTGCCAGCAGTCCTAGGACAGGGGGCGGGTATGGCTACACCTTC
CASSPRTGGGYGYTF
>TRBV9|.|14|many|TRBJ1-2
TGTGCCAGCAGCGTGGGTACAGAAAACTATGGCTACACCTTC
CASSVGTENYGYTF
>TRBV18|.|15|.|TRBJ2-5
TGTGCCAGCTCACCAAGGAACAGGTACCAAGAGACCCAGTACTTC
CASSPRNRYQETQYF
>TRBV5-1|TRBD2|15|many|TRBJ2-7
TGCGCCAGCAGCTTGGTACCGGGGGGATCCTACGAGCAGTACTTC
CASSLVPGGSYEQYF
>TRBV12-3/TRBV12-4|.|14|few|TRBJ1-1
TGTGCCAGCAGTTCCCTGGGGGTTACCACTGAAGCTTTCTTT
CASSSLGVTTEAFF
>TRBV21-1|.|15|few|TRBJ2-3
TGTGCCAGCAGCAAAGGGGCAGGGACCACAGATACGCAGTATTTT
CASSKGAGTTDTQYF
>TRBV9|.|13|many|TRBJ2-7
TGTGCCAGCAGCGCGGGGAGTTCCTACGAGCAGTACTTC
CASSAGSSYEQYF
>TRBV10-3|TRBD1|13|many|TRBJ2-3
TGTGCCATCAGTGGGGACAGGGGGAATACGCAGTATTTT
CAISGDRGNTQYF
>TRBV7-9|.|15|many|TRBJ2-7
TGTGCCAGCAGCCCCTTCAGCGGAATGTCCTACGAGCAGTACTTC
CASSPFSGMSYEQYF
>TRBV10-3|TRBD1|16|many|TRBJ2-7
TGTGCCATCAGTGAGTTTCGGGACAGTAGGGGCTACGAGCAGTACTTC
CAISEFRDSRGYEQYF
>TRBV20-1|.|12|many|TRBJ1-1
TGCAGTGCCGTACGGGGGAACACTGAAGCTTTCTTT
CSAVRGNTEAFF
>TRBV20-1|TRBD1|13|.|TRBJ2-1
TGCAGCGGCGCCAGGACAGGCTACAATGAGCAGTTCTTC
CSGARTGYNEQFF
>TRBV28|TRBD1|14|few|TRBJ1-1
TGTGCCAGCAGTCGGGACAGGTTGAACACTGAAGCTTTCTTT
CASSRDRLNTEAFF
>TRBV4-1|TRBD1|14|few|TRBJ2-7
TGCGCCAGCAGCCAAGGGGACAGTCGGAACGAGCAGTACTTC
CASSQGDSRNEQYF
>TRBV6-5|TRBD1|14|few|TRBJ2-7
TGTGCCAGCAGTCTATCGGGACAGTGGGACAAGCAGTACTTC
CASSLSGQWDKQYF
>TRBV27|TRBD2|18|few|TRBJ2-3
TGTGCCAGCAGTTTATCTAGCGGGGGTGTTGGGCGCACAGATACGCAGTATTTT
CASSLSSGGVGRTDTQYF
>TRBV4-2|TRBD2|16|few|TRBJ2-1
TGTGCCAGCAGCCAAGACCGGGGGGGGATAGGCAATGAGCAGTTCTTC
CASSQDRGGIGNEQFF
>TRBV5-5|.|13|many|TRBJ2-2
TGTGCCAGCAGCTTGGGTGCAGTCGGGGAGCTGTTTTTT
CASSLGAVGELFF
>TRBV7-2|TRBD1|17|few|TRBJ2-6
TGTGCCAGCAGCAAGGGACAGGGGAGCTCTGGGGCCAACGTCCTGACTTTC
CASSKGQGSSGANVLTF
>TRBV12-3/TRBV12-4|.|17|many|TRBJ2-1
TGTGCCAGCAGTCCCTCAATATCGGGACTGGTAGGCAATGAGCAGTTCTTC
CASSPSISGLVGNEQFF
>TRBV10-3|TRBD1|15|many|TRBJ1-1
TGTGCCATCAGGGGGACAGAGGGCGTCGACACTGAAGCTTTCTTT
CAIRGTEGVDTEAFF
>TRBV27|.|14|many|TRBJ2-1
TGTGCCAGCAGACGGGGGAGCTCCTACAATGAGCAGTTCTTC
CASRRGSSYNEQFF
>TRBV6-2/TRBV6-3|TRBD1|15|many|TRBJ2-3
TGTGCCAGCAGTCCGGGACAGGGTATGCCAGATACGCAGTATTTT
CASSPGQGMPDTQYF
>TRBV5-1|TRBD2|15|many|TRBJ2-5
TGCGCCAGCAGTTGGCCGGGACTAGGGGTTGAGACCCAGTACTTC
CASSWPGLGVETQYF
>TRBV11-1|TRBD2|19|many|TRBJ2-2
TGTGCCAGCAGCTTGAGGCCTAGCGGGGCCTCCAGGCACACCGGGGAGCTGTTTTTT
CASSLRPSGASRHTGELFF
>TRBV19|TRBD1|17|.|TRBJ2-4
TGTGCCAGTAGTATTTGGCAGGGGGCTGGAACCAAAAACATTCAGTACTTC
CASSIWQGAGTKNIQYF
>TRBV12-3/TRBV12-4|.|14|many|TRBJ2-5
TGTGCCAGCAGTGGCGAGGGTCCGGGAGAGACCCAGTACTTC
CASSGEGPGETQYF
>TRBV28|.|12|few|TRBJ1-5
TGTGCCAGCAGTTCCGGTCCCCAGCCCCAGCATTTT
CASSSGPQPQHF
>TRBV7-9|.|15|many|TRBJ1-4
TGTGCCAGCAGCCCAACACAGGGTGCTAATGAAAAACTGTTTTTT
CASSPTQGANEKLFF
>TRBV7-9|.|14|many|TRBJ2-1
TGTGCCAGCAGGAAAACCGGGGTCTACAATGAGCAGTTCTTC
CASRKTGVYNEQFF
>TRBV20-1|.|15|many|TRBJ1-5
TGCAGTGCCAAGGGACACCTCTTATCCAATCAGCCCCAGCATTTT
CSAKGHLLSNQPQHF
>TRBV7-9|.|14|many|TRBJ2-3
TGTGCCAGCAGCCTGCTAACTAGCACAGATACGCAGTATTTT
CASSLLTSTDTQYF
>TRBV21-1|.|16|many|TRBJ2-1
TGTGCCAGCAGCGCAACCCGACAGGGAGCCTACAATGAGCAGTTCTTC
CASSATRQGAYNEQFF
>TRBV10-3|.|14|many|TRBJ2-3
TGTGCCATCAGTGAGCTGCAGAGCACAGATACGCAGTATTTT
CAISELQSTDTQYF
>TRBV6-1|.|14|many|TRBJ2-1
TGTGCCAGCAGGGAGGGGAGCTCCTACAATGAGCAGTTCTTC
CASREGSSYNEQFF
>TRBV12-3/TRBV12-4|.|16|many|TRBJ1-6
TGTGCCAGCAGTTTGATGGCGTCCCACGCCAATTCACCCCTCCACTTT
CASSLMASHANSPLHF
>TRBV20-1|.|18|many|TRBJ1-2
TGCAGTGCTAGAGATTGGAGGCGCGGTCGATCAGTTACGGATGGCTACACCTTC
CSARDWRRGRSVTDGYTF
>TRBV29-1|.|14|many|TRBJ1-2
TGCAGCGTTGAGAGGGACGGGCTCAACTATGGCTACACCTTC
CSVERDGLNYGYTF
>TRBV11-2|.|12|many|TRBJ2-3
TGTGCCAGCAGTACCCTCACAGATACGCAGTATTTT
CASSTLTDTQYF
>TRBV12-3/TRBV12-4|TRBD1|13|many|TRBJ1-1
TGTGCCAGCAGTGGACAGGGGACGACTGAAGCTTTCTTT
CASSGQGTTEAFF
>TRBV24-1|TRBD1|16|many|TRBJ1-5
TGTGCCACCAGTGGTAGGACAGGGGACATCAATCAGCCCCAGCATTTT
CATSGRTGDINQPQHF